A single sample is the source of the 32 T cell receptor beta chains below, sequenced in a study of PD-1 blockade in classical Hodgkin lymphoma (dated by TCRdb to about 2020). The library was obtained by the immunoSEQ multiplex PCR assay. In TCRdb, the immuneACCESS table is reduced to in-frame sequences with V and J assigned. These tables do not hold every clone; where another copy was compared, an unresolved V gene accounts for under half, and the others remain unexplained. The table for this sample lists tens of thousands of clones; about three quarters of them were counted only once. The top ten constitute 9.4% of the sample. The intended sense of this specimen's time point label: cycle 4 day 1 (C4D1), after 5 to 7 weeks of nivolumab. Relapse after autologous stem cell transplantation had occurred in all trial patients, and cohorts A, B and C were distinguished by prior brentuximab vedotin exposure.

The specimen was peripheral blood mononuclear cells (PBMCs), collected before the fourth cycle of nivolumab. The receptors here all came from a human donor with classical Hodgkin lymphoma.

The rearrangement joins TRBV28 to TRBJ2-7, with D uncertain. Germline lookup yields CDR1 MDHEN and CDR2 SYDVKM. V was cut by 11 bases and J by 1 base, with 12 bases left in between. The CDR3 is made up of 12 amino acids. Written as DNA, the CDR3 is TGTGCCGCAGCAATGTTTTCCTACGAGCAGTACTTC. Translated, it gives CAAAMFSYEQYF.

The gene calls are TRBV7-2 and TRBJ2-4, with 9 bases lining up with TRBD1. This CDR3 is 17 amino acids long. CDR1 is SGHTA, CDR2 FQGNSA, per germline. Germline trimming cut 5 bases from V and 1 base from J; bases unmatched to any gene: 9. CDR3 nucleotides: TGTGCCAGCAGCGCTCGAGGACAGGGGATCGCCAAAAACATTCAGTACTTC. Translated, it gives CASSARGQGIAKNIQYF.

J is TRBJ1-1 and V is TRBV7-6, with D uncertain. The V end was cut by 2 bases, the J end by 0 bases, with 7 bases between. CDR1 and CDR2 from the germline V gene are SGHVS and FNYEAQ. This CDR3 has 14 amino acids. The CDR3 spells CASSLSILNTEAFF. The CDR3 DNA sequence: TGTGCCAGCAGCTTATCAATATTGAACACTGAAGCTTTCTTT.

This clone has just one count. This chain joins TRBV5-1 and TRBJ1-1; D gene unclear. V was shortened by 5 bases and J by 0 bases, with 8 bases between the two germline ends. There are 13 residues in the CDR3. The germline gives CDR1 SGHRS, CDR2 YFSETQ. The DNA of the CDR3 is TGCGCCAGCAGACTGGTGGTGAACACTGAAGCTTTCTTT. This encodes CASRLVVNTEAFF.

This chain links TRBV27 with TRBJ2-7, with 7 bases matching TRBD1. Germline values: CDR1 MNHEY, CDR2 SMNVEV (reference sequence). V lost 5 bases to trimming and J lost 4 bases; unmatched junction nucleotides: 20. The CDR3 totals 18 residues. The DNA for the CDR3 is TGTGCCAGCAGTCAAACCCCCGGGGACAGTAGAGGGCCTTACGAGCAGTACTTC. Translation gives CASSQTPGDSRGPYEQYF.

The chain is built from TRBV7-3 and TRBJ2-1; the D gene is possibly TRBD2 (6 bases). The CDR3 is made up of 13 amino acids. The germline V and J ends were trimmed by 5 bases and 8 bases, with 13 bases remaining between them. Germline-derived CDR1 and CDR2 are SGHTA and FQGTGA. CDR3 in amino acids: CASSKGPGDEQFF. Here the CDR3 DNA reads TGTGCCAGCAGCAAGGGACCGGGAGATGAGCAGTTCTTC.

The V gene is TRBV7-2, the J gene TRBJ1-1; TRBD1 agrees at 10 bases. Germline-derived CDR1 and CDR2 are SGHTA and FQGNSA. The V gene end was trimmed by 3 bases and the J gene end by 5 bases; junction bases not matched to a gene: 6. This CDR3 has 15 residues. Here the CDR3 reads CASSFAGQGSTEAFF. The DNA of the CDR3 is TGTGCCAGCAGCTTTGCGGGACAGGGGTCTACTGAAGCTTTCTTT.

This chain links TRBV28 with TRBJ2-3; no reliable D call. CDR1 MDHEN and CDR2 SYDVKM come from the germline V gene. V dropped 1 base and J dropped 4 bases, with 0 bases sitting between them. CDR3 size: 11 residues. This CDR3 is CASSLSDTQYF. The CDR3 region has the DNA TGTGCCAGCAGTTTATCAGATACGCAGTATTTT.

The chain joins TRBV27 to TRBJ1-1, with D tentatively TRBD1 (6 bases). CDR3 length equals 16 residues. CDR1 is MNHEY and CDR2 is SMNVEV in the germline V gene (reference sequence). V lost 3 bases and J 2 bases, leaving 16 bases between the germline ends. For the CDR3, the DNA is TGTGCCAGCAGTTTTCGCTCCTGGGGGGCCAACACTGAAGCTTTCTTT. Translation gives CASSFRSWGANTEAFF.

The CDR3 nucleotides read TGTGCCATCAGTGAGATGACCCTCTACGGCATCGGCTATGGCTACACCTTC. Encoded protein: CAISEMTLYGIGYGYTF. This chain connects TRBV10-3 to TRBJ1-2; D is ambiguous. Trimming stripped 2 bases from V and 4 bases from J, with 20 bases between. CDR1 is ENHRY and CDR2 is SYGVKD in the germline V gene. The CDR3 sequence is 17 residues long.

This clone was detected ten times or more. This chain uses TRBV18 with TRBJ2-2; 8 bases agree with TRBD1. The CDR3 sequence is 16 residues long. Losses at the gene ends were 2 bases for V and 5 bases for J; bases not matched to a gene: 7. Germline V gene sequence: CDR1 KGHSH, CDR2 LQKENI. The chain's CDR3 is CASSPSRTGLTGELFF. CDR3 DNA sequence: TGTGCCAGCTCACCATCTAGGACAGGGCTAACCGGGGAGCTGTTTTTT. The variable domain in full, with the rest retrieved from reference TRBV18 and TRBJ2-2, is NAGVMQNPRHLVRRRGQEARLRCSPMKGHSHVYWYRQLPEEGLKFMVYLQKENIIDESGMPKERFSAEFPKEGPSILRIQQVVRGDSAAYFCASSPSRTGLTGELFFGEGSRLTVL.

The chain links TRBV25-1 to TRBJ2-1, with 10 positions matching TRBD2. There are 15 residues in the CDR3. Germline V gene lookup returns CDR1 MGHDK and CDR2 SYGVNS. V lost 5 bases, J lost 4 bases, and 5 bases stayed unmatched. The CDR3 reads CASSLAGAGYNEQFF. The CDR3 DNA reads as TGTGCCAGCAGTCTAGCGGGAGCAGGGTACAATGAGCAGTTCTTC.

The chain links TRBV28 to TRBJ2-5; 9 bases are shared with TRBD1. The CDR3 covers 14 residues. The V gene end was trimmed by 6 bases and the J gene end by 3 bases; junction bases not matched to a gene: 5. Germline assignment: CDR1 MDHEN and CDR2 SYDVKM. As DNA, the CDR3 is TGTGCCAGCAGAGACGGGACAGGGAAAGAGACCCAGTACTTC. This codes for CASRDGTGKETQYF.

The rearrangement links TRBV5-6 to TRBJ1-6; D is undetermined. The CDR3 runs 13 residues. Germline assignment: CDR1 SGHDT and CDR2 YYEEEE. The germline V and J ends were trimmed by 0 bases and 6 bases, with 4 bases remaining between them. In DNA, the CDR3 is TGTGCCAGCAGCTTGGGGGGTAATTCACCCCTCCACTTT. This codes for CASSLGGNSPLHF.

The chain has TRBV7-9 and TRBJ1-5, with 9 positions matching TRBD1. The V and J ends lost 3 bases and 6 bases, in that order; junction bases with no gene match: 12. There are 17 residues in the CDR3. Germline CDR1 reads SEHNR; CDR2 reads FQNEAQ (reference sequence). DNA for the CDR3: TGTGCCAGCAGCTTGTCCACAGGGGGCGTATGGGGTCAGCCCCAGCATTTT. The encoded protein is CASSLSTGGVWGQPQHF.

This clone was found once. The chain is built from TRBV10-3 and TRBJ2-3; TRBD2 aligns across 14 bases. Germline V lookup: CDR1 ENHRY, CDR2 SYGVKD. Germline trimming cut 6 bases from V and 1 base from J; bases unmatched to any gene: 6. This CDR3 has 17 residues. The CDR3 reads CAIRPGTSGSGTDTQYF. The CDR3 DNA follows: TGTGCCATCAGGCCCGGGACTAGCGGGAGCGGCACAGATACGCAGTATTTT.

The chain combines TRBV4-2 with TRBJ1-2; unclear D gene. Germline CDR1 reads LGHNA; CDR2 reads YNFKEQ. V lost 1 base and J lost 6, with 12 bases in between. The CDR3 is 14 residues long. This chain's CDR3 is CASSQGLAQNGYTF. In DNA, the CDR3 is TGTGCCAGCAGCCAAGGGCTGGCCCAAAATGGCTACACCTTC.

The chain is built from TRBV19 and TRBJ1-1; no clear D. Germline CDR1 is LNHDA and CDR2 is SQIVND (reference sequence). V shed 3 bases and J shed 10 bases, with 18 bases lying between them. The CDR3 contains 14 residues. CDR3 protein: CASSMIRGRGLAFF. The CDR3 coding sequence is TGTGCCAGTAGTATGATCCGAGGCAGAGGGTTAGCTTTCTTT.

The CDR3 is CASGLGTGIYEQYF. The CDR3 bases are TGTGCCAGTGGGCTCGGGACAGGGATTTACGAGCAGTACTTC. The chain combines TRBV6-1 with TRBJ2-7; TRBD1 matches 9 bases. The CDR3 runs 14 residues. Per germline, CDR1 MNHNS and CDR2 SASEGT. The V and J ends lost 9 bases and 4 bases, in that order; junction bases with no gene match: 10.

The chain links TRBV7-9 to TRBJ2-7; the match to TRBD2 covers 8 bases. Losses at the gene ends were 3 bases for V and 2 bases for J; bases not matched to a gene: 15. Germline-derived CDR1 and CDR2 are SEHNR and FQNEAQ (reference sequence). This CDR3 region has 18 residues. The CDR3 DNA reads TGTGCCAGCAGCTTTCCTGGACTAGCCACCCAGCGGCCCTACGAGCAGTACTTC. It encodes CASSFPGLATQRPYEQYF.

A few counts support this clone. The chain links TRBV28 to TRBJ2-3; 7 bases agree with TRBD2. V lost 5 bases, J lost 6 bases, and 20 bases stayed unmatched. The CDR3 runs 18 residues. The germline gives CDR1 MDHEN, CDR2 SYDVKM. The CDR3 bases are TGTGCCAGCAGTGGACTCCGGGATGGGGAGGGGCCCTTGGATACGCAGTATTTT. Translation: CASSGLRDGEGPLDTQYF.

V usage is TRBV28 and J usage is TRBJ2-7; unclear D gene. Per germline, CDR1 MDHEN and CDR2 SYDVKM. Trimming took off 6 bases at V and 3 bases at J, with 9 bases between the two ends. The CDR3 is 12 amino acids. CDR3 sequence (DNA): TGTGCCAGCAGCCCTCCCCTCTACGAGCAGTACTTC. It specifies CASSPPLYEQYF. The full variable domain, with the rest looked up from reference TRBV28 and TRBJ2-7, is DVKVTQSSRYLVKRTGEKVFLECVQDMDHENMFWYRQDPGLGLRLIYFSYDVKMKEKGDIPEGYSVSREKKERFSLILESASTNQTSMYLCASSPPLYEQYFGPGTRLTVT.

V and J are TRBV19 and TRBJ1-5, with a tentative D call TRBD1 (6 bases). Looked up from germline, CDR1 is LNHDA and CDR2 is SQIVND (reference sequence). The CDR3 is 16 residues long. V lost 4 bases to trimming and J lost 6 bases, with 19 bases between them. CDR3 amino acids: CASSTSQQGGGQPQHF. In nucleotides, the CDR3 is TGTGCCAGTAGTACTTCGCAACAGGGAGGTGGTCAGCCCCAGCATTTT.

V gene TRBV29-1 combines with J gene TRBJ1-1; D may be TRBD1 (5 bases). The germline V gene has CDR1 SQVTM and CDR2 ANQGSEA. The CDR3 is 12 amino acids. V lost 4 bases and J lost 1, with 7 bases in between. CDR3 sequence: CSVAGGNTEAFF. The CDR3 coding sequence is TGCAGCGTTGCCGGGGGGAACACTGAAGCTTTCTTT.

The rearrangement joins TRBV10-2 to TRBJ2-7; 15 nucleotides match TRBD2. The CDR3 sequence is 19 residues long. CDR1 and CDR2 (germline): WSHSY, SAAADI. J lost 2 bases, V lost 8 bases, and 16 bases had no gene match. CDR3 coding DNA: TGCGCCAGCTGCCCTGTATCGAGGACTAGCGGGAGGGGCCCCTACGAGCAGTACTTC. Translation gives CASCPVSRTSGRGPYEQYF.

This clone was counted many times. The chain combines TRBV11-1 with TRBJ2-2; the match to TRBD1 covers 7 bases. J gave up 6 bases and V 5 bases, and 3 bases lay outside the gene matches. The CDR3 spans 13 residues. Germline V gene data show CDR1 as SGHAT and CDR2 as FQDESV (reference sequence). DNA for the CDR3: TGTGCCAGCAGCCTCGACAGGGCCGGGGAGCTGTTTTTT. This codes for CASSLDRAGELFF.

This chain connects TRBV5-1 to TRBJ2-1; possibly TRBD2 for D (5 bases). With 2 bases removed from V and 10 bases from J, the gap between germline ends came to 7 bases. This CDR3 has 11 residues. The germline V gene encodes CDR1 SGHRS and CDR2 YFSETQ. CDR3 protein: CASSFEGEQFF. The CDR3 DNA follows: TGCGCCAGCAGCTTCGAGGGAGAGCAGTTCTTC.

The chain couples TRBV5-1 to TRBJ1-1; D remains unclear. V lost 7 bases, J lost 0 bases, and 16 bases lay in between. CDR1 and CDR2 from the germline V gene are SGHRS and YFSETQ. The CDR3 is 15 amino acids. The CDR3 sequence: CASRISEGLNTEAFF. The CDR3, as DNA: TGCGCCAGCCGCATCTCGGAAGGCTTGAACACTGAAGCTTTCTTT.

The rearrangement links TRBV7-9 to TRBJ2-3, with a weak D call TRBD1 (6 bases). Trimming removed 5 bases from V and 2 bases from J, with 11 bases in between. The CDR3 spans 14 residues. From germline, CDR1 is SEHNR and CDR2 FQNEAQ (reference sequence). For the CDR3, the DNA is TGTGCCAGCAGCCGCGACAGGTTCACAGATACGCAGTATTTT. Translation: CASSRDRFTDTQYF.

The chain joins TRBV6-5 to TRBJ1-3; no clear D. Germline V lookup: CDR1 MNHEY, CDR2 SVGAGI. The CDR3 runs to 15 residues. Between the trimmed V and J ends, which lost 6 bases and 4 bases, there was a span of 16 bases. This chain's CDR3 is CASRDMPGGGNTIYF. CDR3 in DNA: TGTGCCAGCAGAGACATGCCCGGAGGGGGAAACACCATATATTTT.

This sequence joins TRBV6-5 and TRBJ2-7, with TRBD2 identical over 9 bases. Germline loops: CDR1 MNHEY, CDR2 SVGAGI. J gave up 5 bases and V 3 bases, and 8 bases lay outside the gene matches. The CDR3 is 15 residues long. The CDR3 coding sequence is TGTGCCAGCAGTTATCAAAGCGGGAGGCTGGACGAGCAGTACTTC. It codes for CASSYQSGRLDEQYF.

This rearrangement joins TRBV19 to TRBJ1-5; D gene unclear. With 3 bases removed from V and 7 bases from J, the gap between germline ends came to 16 bases. CDR3 length equals 15 residues. Germline CDR1 reads LNHDA; CDR2 reads SQIVND (reference sequence). CDR3 loop: CASSIETWTSQPQHF. CDR3 sequence (DNA): TGTGCCAGTAGTATCGAAACTTGGACCAGCCAGCCCCAGCATTTT.